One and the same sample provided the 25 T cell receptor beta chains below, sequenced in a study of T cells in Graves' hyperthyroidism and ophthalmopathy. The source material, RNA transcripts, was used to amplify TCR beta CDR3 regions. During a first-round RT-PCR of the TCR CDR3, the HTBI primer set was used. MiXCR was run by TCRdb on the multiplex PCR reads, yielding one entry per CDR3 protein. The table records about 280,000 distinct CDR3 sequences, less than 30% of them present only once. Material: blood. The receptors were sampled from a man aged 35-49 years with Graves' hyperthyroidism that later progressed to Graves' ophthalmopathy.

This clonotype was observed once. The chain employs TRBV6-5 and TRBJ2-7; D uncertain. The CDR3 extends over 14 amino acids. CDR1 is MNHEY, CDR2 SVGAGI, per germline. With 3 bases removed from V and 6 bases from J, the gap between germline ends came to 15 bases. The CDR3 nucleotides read TGTGCCAGCAGTTATGGGCTGGCGCCCTCCGAGCAGTACTTC. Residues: CASSYGLAPSEQYF.

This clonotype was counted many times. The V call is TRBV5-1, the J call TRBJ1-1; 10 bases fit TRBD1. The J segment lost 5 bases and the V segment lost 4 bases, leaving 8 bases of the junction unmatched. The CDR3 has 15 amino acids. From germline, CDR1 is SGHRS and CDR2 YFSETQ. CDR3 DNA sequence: TGCGCCAGCAGCGTATCCCCGGGACAGGGGACTGAAGCTTTCTTT. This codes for CASSVSPGQGTEAFF.

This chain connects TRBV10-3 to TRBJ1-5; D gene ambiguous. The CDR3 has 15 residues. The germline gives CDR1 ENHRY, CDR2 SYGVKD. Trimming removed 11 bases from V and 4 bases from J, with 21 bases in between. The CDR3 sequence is CASRSVFTYNQPQHF. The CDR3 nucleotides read TGTGCCTCCCGATCGGTATTCACCTATAATCAGCCCCAGCATTTT.

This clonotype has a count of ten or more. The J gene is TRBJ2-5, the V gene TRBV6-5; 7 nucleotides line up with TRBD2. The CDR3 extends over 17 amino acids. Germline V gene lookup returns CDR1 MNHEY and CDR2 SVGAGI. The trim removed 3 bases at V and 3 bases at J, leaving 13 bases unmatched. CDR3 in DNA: TGTGCCAGCAGTTATTGGGGGAGCGGGACTCGTAAAGAGACCCAGTACTTC. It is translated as CASSYWGSGTRKETQYF.

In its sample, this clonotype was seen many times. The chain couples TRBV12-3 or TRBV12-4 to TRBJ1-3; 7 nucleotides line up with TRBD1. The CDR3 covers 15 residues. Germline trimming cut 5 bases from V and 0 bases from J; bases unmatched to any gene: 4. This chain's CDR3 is CASSNGTASGNTIYF. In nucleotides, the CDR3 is TGTGCCAGCAGTAATGGGACAGCCTCTGGAAACACCATATATTTT.

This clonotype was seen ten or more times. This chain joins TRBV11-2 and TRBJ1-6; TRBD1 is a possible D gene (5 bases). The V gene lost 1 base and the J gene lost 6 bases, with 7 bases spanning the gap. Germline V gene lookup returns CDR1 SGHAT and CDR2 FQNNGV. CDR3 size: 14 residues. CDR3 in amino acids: CASSLVGVNSPLHF. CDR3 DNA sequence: TGTGCCAGCAGCTTAGTAGGGGTTAATTCACCCCTCCACTTT.

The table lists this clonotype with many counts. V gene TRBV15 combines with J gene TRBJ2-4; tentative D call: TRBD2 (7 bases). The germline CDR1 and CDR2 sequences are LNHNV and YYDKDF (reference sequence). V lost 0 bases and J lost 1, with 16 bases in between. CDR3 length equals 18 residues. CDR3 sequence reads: CATSRDRGGAEAKNIQYF. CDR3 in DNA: TGTGCCACCAGCAGAGATCGTGGGGGGGCCGAGGCCAAAAACATTCAGTACTTC.

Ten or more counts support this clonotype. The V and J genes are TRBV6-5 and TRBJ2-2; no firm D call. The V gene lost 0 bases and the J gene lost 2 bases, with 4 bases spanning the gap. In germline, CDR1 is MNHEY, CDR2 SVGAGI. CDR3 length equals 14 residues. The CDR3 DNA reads TGTGCCAGCAGTTACTCAAAAAACACCGGGGAGCTGTTTTTT. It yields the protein CASSYSKNTGELFF.

The chain's CDR3 is CSARVPGLAGGPYEQYF. The CDR3 region has the DNA TGCAGTGCTAGAGTCCCGGGACTAGCGGGAGGACCCTACGAGCAGTACTTC. This rearrangement joins TRBV20-1 to TRBJ2-7; 15 bases line up with TRBD2. Per germline, CDR1 DFQATT and CDR2 SNEGSKA (reference sequence). This CDR3 is 17 amino acids long. V trimming: 1 base; J trimming: 2 bases; junction bases outside the gene matches: 6.

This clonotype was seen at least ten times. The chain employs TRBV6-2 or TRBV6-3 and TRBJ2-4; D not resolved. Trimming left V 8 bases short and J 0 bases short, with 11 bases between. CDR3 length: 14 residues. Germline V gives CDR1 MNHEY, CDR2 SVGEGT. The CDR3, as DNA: TGTGCCAGCCATGAACCCCTAGCCAAAAACATTCAGTACTTC. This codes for CASHEPLAKNIQYF.

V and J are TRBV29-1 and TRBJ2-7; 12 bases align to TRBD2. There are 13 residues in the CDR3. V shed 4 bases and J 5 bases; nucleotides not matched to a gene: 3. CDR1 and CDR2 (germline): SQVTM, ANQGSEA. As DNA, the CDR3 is TGCAGCGTTGTGACTAGCGGGAGCCACGAGCAGTACTTC. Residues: CSVVTSGSHEQYF.

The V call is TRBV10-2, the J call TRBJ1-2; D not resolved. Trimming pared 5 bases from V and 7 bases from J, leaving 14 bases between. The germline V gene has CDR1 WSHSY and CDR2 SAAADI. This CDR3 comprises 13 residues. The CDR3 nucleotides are TGCGCCAGCAGTTACGGTGAATTGGTTGGCTACACCTTC. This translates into CASSYGELVGYTF.

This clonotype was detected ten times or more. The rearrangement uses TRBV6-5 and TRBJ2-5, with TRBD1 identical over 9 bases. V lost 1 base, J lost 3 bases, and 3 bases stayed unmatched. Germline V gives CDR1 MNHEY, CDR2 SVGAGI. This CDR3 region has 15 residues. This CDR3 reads CASSYLGTGKETQYF. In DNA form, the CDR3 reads TGTGCCAGCAGTTACTTGGGGACAGGGAAAGAGACCCAGTACTTC.

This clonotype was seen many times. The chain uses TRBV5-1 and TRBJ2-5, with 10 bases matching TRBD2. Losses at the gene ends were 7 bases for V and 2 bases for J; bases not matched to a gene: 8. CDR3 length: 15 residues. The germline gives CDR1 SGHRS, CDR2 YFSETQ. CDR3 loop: CASLSGLAEQETQYF. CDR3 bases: TGCGCCAGCCTTTCCGGACTAGCGGAACAAGAGACCCAGTACTTC.

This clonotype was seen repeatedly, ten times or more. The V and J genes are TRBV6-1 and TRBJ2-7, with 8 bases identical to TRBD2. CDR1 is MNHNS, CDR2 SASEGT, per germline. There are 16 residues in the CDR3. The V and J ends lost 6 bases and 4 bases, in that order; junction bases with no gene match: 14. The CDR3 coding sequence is TGTGCCAGCAGCCGGGAGGGTGGGGGCGTTCGGTACGAGCAGTACTTC. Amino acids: CASSREGGGVRYEQYF.

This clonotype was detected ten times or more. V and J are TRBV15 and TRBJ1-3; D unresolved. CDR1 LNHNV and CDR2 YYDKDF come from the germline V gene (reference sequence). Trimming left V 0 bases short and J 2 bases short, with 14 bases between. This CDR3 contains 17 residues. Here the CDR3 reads CATSRDPPRSPGNTIYF. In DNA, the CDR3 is TGTGCCACCAGCAGAGATCCCCCCCGCAGTCCTGGAAACACCATATATTTT.

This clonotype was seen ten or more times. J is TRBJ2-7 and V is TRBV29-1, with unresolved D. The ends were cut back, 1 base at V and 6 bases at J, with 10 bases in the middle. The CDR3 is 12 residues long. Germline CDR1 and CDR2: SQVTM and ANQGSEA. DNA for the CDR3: TGCAGCGTTGAAGTTGCAGCCGGCGAGCAGTACTTC. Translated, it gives CSVEVAAGEQYF.

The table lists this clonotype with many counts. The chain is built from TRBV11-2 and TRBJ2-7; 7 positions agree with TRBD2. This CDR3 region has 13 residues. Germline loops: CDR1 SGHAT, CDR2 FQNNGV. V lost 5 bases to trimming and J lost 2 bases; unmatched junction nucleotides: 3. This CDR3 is CASSLSGTYEQYF. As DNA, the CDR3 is TGTGCCAGCAGCCTGAGCGGGACCTACGAGCAGTACTTC. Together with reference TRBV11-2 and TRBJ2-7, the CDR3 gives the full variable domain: EAGVAQSPRYKIIEKRQSVAFWCNPISGHATLYWYQQILGQGPKLLIQFQNNGVVDDSQLPKDRFSAERLKGVDSTLKIQPAKLEDSAVYLCASSLSGTYEQYFGPGTRLTVT.

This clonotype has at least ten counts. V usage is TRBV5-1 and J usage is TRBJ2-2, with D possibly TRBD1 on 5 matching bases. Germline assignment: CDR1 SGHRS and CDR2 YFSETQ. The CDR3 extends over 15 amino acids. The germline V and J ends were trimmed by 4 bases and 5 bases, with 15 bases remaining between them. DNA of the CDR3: TGCGCCAGCAGCCCGACAACCCCAGGGACCGGGGAGCTGTTTTTT. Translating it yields CASSPTTPGTGELFF.

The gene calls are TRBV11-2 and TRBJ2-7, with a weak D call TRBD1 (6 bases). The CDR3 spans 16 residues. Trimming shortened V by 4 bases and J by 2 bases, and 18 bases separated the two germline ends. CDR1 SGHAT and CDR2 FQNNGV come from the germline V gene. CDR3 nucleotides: TGTGCCAGCAGCTCCCGGTGGGGGCTGGGGACCTACGAGCAGTACTTC. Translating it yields CASSSRWGLGTYEQYF.

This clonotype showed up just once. The CDR3 bases are TGTGCCAGCAGTAAACCCGGGACAGGGGAAGAGACCCAGTACTTC. This sequence encodes CASSKPGTGEETQYF. This chain links TRBV6-1 with TRBJ2-5, with 10 bases fitting TRBD1. V shed 5 bases, J shed 3 bases, and the junction held 6 bases outside the gene matches. This CDR3 contains 15 residues. Germline CDR1 and CDR2: MNHNS and SASEGT.

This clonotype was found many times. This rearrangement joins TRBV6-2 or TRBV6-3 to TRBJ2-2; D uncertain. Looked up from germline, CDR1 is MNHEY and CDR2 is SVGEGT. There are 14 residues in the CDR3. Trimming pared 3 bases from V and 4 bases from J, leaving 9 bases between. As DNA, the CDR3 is TGTGCCAGCAGTTATTTAGTCGCCACCGGGGAGCTGTTTTTT. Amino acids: CASSYLVATGELFF.

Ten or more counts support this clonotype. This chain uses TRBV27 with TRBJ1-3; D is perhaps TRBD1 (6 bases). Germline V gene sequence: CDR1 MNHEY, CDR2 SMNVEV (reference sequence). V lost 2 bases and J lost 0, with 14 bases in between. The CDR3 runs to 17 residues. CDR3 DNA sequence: TGTGCCAGCAGTTTAAGGGGGGGGGGTAGCTCTGGAAACACCATATATTTT. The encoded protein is CASSLRGGGSSGNTIYF.

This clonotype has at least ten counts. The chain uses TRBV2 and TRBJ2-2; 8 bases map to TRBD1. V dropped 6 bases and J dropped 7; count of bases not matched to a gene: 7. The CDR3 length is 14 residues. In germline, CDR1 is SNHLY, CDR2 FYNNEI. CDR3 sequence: CASREDRVDGELFF. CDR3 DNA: TGTGCCAGCAGGGAGGACAGGGTCGACGGGGAGCTGTTTTTT.

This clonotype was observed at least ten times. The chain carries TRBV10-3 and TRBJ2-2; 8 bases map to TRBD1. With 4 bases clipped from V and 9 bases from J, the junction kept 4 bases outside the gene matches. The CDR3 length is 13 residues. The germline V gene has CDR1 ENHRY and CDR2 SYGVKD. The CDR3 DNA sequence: TGTGCCATCAGTGCGGACAGGGATCGGGAGCTGTTTTTT. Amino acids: CAISADRDRELFF.